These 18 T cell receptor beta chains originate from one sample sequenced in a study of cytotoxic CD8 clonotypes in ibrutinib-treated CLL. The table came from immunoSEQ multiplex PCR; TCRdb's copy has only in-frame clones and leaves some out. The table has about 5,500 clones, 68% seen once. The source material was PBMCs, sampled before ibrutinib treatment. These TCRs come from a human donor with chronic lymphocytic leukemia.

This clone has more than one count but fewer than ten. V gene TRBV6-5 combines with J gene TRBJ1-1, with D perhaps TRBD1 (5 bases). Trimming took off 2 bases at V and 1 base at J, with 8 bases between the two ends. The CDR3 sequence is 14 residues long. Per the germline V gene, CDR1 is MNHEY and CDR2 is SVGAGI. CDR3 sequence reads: CASSYGTANTEAFF. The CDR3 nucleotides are TGTGCCAGCAGTTACGGGACGGCGAACACTGAAGCTTTCTTT.

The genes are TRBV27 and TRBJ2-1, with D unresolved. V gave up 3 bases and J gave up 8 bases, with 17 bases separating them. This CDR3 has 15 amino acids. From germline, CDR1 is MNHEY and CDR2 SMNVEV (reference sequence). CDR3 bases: TGTGCCAGCAGTTTCAATAGGTTTTATTTCCATGAGCAGTTCTTC. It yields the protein CASSFNRFYFHEQFF.

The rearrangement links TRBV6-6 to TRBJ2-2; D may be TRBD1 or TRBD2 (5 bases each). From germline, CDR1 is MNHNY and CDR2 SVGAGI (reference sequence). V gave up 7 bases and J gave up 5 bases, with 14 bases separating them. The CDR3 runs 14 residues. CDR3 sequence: CASTPYRTTGELFF. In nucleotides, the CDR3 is TGTGCCAGCACCCCGTACAGGACTACCGGGGAGCTGTTTTTT.

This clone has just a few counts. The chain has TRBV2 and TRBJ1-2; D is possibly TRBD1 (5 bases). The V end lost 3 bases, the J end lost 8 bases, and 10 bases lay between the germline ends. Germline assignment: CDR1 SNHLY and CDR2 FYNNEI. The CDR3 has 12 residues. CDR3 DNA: TGTGCCAGCAGTGAGGGTCAGGGCGGCTACACCTTC. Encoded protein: CASSEGQGGYTF.

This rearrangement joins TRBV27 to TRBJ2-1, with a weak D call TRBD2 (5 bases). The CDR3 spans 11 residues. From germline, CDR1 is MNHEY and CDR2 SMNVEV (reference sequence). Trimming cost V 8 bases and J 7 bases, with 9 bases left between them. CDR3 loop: CASRRGNEQFF. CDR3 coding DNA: TGTGCCAGCCGACGGGGTAATGAGCAGTTCTTC.

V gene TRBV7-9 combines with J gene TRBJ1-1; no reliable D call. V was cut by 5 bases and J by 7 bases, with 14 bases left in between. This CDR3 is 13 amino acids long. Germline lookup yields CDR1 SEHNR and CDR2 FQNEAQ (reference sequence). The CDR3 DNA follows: TGTGCCAGCAGCGTTGGAGGCGGTGGTGAAGCTTTCTTT. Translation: CASSVGGGGEAFF.

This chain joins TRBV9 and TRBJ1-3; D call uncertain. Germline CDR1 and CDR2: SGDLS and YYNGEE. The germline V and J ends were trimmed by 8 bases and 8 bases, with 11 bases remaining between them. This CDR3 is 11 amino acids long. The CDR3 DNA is TGTGCCAGTACCCTAACTCACACCATATATTTT. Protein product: CASTLTHTIYF.

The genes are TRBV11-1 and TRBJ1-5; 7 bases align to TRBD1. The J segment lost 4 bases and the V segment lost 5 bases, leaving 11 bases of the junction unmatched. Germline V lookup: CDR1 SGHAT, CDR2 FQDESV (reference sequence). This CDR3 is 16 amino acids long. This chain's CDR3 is CASSGPSQGPNQPQHF. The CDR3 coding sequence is TGTGCCAGCAGCGGTCCTTCACAGGGGCCGAATCAGCCCCAGCATTTT.

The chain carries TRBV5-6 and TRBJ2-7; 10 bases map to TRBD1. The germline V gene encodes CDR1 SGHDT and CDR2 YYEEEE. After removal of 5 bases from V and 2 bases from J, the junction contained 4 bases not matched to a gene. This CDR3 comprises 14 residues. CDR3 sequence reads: CASSFGTGAYEQYF. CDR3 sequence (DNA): TGTGCCAGCAGTTTCGGGACAGGGGCCTACGAGCAGTACTTC. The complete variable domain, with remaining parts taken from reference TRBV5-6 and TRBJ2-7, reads DAGVTQSPTHLIKTRGQQVTLRCSPKSGHDTVSWYQQALGQGPQFIFQYYEEEERQRGNFPDRFSGHQFPNYSSELNVNALLLGDSALYLCASSFGTGAYEQYFGPGTRLTVT.

CDR3 residues: CASSTGTGGLNGYTF. In DNA, the CDR3 is TGTGCCAGCAGCACTGGGACAGGGGGCTTGAACGGCTACACCTTC. The chain carries TRBV5-8 and TRBJ1-2; 12 bases are shared with TRBD1. The J segment lost 8 bases and the V segment lost 4 bases, leaving 9 bases of the junction unmatched. CDR3 size: 15 residues. The germline V gene has CDR1 SGHTS and CDR2 YDEGEE.

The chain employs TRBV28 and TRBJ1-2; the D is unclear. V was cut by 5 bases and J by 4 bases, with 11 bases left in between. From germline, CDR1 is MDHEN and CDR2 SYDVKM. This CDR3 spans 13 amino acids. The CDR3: CASSPVDLYGYTF. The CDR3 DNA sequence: TGTGCCAGCAGTCCGGTGGACCTCTATGGCTACACCTTC.

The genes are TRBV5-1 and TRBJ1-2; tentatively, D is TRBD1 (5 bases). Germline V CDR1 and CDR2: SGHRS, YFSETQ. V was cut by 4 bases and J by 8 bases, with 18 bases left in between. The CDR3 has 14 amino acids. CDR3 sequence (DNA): TGCGCCAGCAGCGATAGAGGGGAGTCACGGGGCTACACCTTC. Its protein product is CASSDRGESRGYTF.

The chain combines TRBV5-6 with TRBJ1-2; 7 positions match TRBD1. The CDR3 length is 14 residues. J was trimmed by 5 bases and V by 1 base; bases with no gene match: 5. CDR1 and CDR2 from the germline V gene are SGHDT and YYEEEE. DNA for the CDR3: TGTGCCAGCAGCTTGAGCCAGGGGGGGTATGGCTACACCTTC. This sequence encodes CASSLSQGGYGYTF.

DNA of the CDR3: TGCGCCAGCAGCCAAAGCGAGGGGGGGCTCAATGGCTACACCTTC. Protein sequence: CASSQSEGGLNGYTF. This sequence joins TRBV4-1 and TRBJ1-2; tentative D call: TRBD1 (6 bases). The CDR3 length is 15 residues. Germline V lookup: CDR1 MGHRA, CDR2 YSYEKL. The V end was cut by 2 bases, the J end by 6 bases, with 16 bases between.

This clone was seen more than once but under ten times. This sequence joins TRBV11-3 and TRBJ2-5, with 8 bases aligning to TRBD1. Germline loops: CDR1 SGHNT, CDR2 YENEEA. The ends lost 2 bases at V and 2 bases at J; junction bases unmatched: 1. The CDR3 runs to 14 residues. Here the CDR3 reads CASSLRQGQETQYF. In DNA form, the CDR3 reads TGTGCCAGCAGCTTAAGACAGGGGCAAGAGACCCAGTACTTC.

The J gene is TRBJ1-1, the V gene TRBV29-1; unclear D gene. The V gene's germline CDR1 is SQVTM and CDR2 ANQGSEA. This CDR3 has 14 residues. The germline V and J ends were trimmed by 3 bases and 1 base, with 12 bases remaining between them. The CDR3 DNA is TGCAGCGTTGAGGGGATCGGTTCGAACACTGAAGCTTTCTTT. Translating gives CSVEGIGSNTEAFF.

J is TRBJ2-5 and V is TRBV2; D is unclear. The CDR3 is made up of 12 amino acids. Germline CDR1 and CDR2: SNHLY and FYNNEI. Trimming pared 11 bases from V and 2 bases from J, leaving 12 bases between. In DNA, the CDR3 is TGTGCCCGACCTAACAATCAAGAGACCCAGTACTTC. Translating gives CARPNNQETQYF.

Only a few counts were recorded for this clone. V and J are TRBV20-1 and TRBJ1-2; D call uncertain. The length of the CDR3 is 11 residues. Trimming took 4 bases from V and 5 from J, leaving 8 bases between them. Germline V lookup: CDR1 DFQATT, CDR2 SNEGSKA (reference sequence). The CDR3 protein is CSAMDVYGYTF. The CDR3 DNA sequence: TGCAGTGCTATGGATGTTTATGGCTACACCTTC.